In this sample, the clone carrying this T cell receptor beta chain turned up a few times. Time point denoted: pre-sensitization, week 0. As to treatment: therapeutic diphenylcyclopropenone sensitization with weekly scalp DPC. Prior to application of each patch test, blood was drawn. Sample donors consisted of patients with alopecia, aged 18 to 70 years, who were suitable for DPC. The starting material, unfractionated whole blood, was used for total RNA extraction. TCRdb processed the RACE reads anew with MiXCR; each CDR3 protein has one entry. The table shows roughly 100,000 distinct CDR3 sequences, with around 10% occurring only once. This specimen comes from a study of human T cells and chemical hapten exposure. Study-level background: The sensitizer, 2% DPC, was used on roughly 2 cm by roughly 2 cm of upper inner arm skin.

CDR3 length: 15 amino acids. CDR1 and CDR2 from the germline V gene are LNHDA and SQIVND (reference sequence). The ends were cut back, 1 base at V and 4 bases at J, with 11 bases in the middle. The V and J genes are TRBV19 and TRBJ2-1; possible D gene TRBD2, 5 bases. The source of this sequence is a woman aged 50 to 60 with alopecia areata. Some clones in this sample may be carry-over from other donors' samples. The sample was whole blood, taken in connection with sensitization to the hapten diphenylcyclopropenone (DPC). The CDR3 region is CASSIVREPYNEQFF. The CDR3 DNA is TGTGCCAGTAGTATAGTTCGGGAACCGTACAATGAGCAGTTCTTC.